The 21 T cell receptor beta chains below come from one sample, sequenced in a study of blood T cells in healthy people across ages. Alongside a J-beta primer mix, a sample-barcoded 5' primer served in a second PCR lasting roughly 6 to 12 cycles. TCRdb fed the 5' RACE reads into MiXCR, producing one record per CDR3 protein. The sample has 1.8 million or so distinct CDR3 sequences, 39% seen once. Sequences were obtained from blood. The receptor set was obtained from a human donor in good health.

As for this clonotype: At one end, the junction sequence differs from germline, possibly due to a read error. The gene calls are TRBV2 and TRBJ2-7, with a possible D match to TRBD1 (5 bases). The CDR3 is 13 residues long. Germline CDR1 reads SNHLY; CDR2 reads FYNNEI. The CDR3 here is CTSMKGRAYEQYF. CDR3 coding DNA: TGTACCAGCATGAAGGGGCGCGCCTACGAGCAGTACTTC.

This chain links TRBV4-1 with TRBJ2-7, with 8 bases identical to TRBD1. CDR1 MGHRA and CDR2 YSYEKL come from the germline V gene. The CDR3 extends over 16 amino acids. The V segment lost 4 bases and the J segment 1 base; nucleotides outside the gene matches: 9. The CDR3 nucleotides read TGCGCCAGCAGCCCAAGACAGGGGATTAAATCCTACGAGCAGTACTTC. It specifies CASSPRQGIKSYEQYF.

This clonotype was recorded a few times. The chain has TRBV6-5 and TRBJ2-1; 8 nucleotides agree with TRBD1. The ends lost 0 bases at V and 6 bases at J; junction bases unmatched: 7. This CDR3 is built from 16 residues. Germline loops: CDR1 MNHEY, CDR2 SVGAGI. This CDR3 is CASSYSTGDGVNEQFF. In DNA, the CDR3 is TGTGCCAGCAGTTACTCGACAGGGGATGGAGTCAATGAGCAGTTCTTC.

This clonotype was seen more than once but under ten times. The chain has TRBV6-1 and TRBJ2-7, with D perhaps matching TRBD1 (5 bases). Between the trimmed V and J ends, which lost 7 bases and 0 bases, there was a span of 16 bases. Per germline, CDR1 MNHNS and CDR2 SASEGT. This CDR3 comprises 15 residues. The CDR3 spells CASIDSQGSSYEQYF. Here the CDR3 DNA reads TGTGCCAGCATTGACAGTCAGGGCAGCTCCTACGAGCAGTACTTC.

In its sample, this clonotype was seen a few times. The chain links TRBV20-1 to TRBJ2-3; 14 bases fit TRBD2. There are 14 residues in the CDR3. CDR1 is DFQATT, CDR2 SNEGSKA, per germline (reference sequence). V lost 5 bases, J lost 5 bases, and 3 bases stayed unmatched. Here the CDR3 DNA reads TGCAGTGCTCCCGGGACTAGCGGGAGAGATACGCAGTATTTT. Translated, it gives CSAPGTSGRDTQYF.

This clonotype was recorded a few times. This chain links TRBV4-3 with TRBJ2-3; 9 bases match TRBD1. CDR1 is LGHNA, CDR2 YSLEER, per germline. This CDR3 contains 19 residues. With 3 bases clipped from V and 0 bases from J, the junction kept 13 bases outside the gene matches. The CDR3 here is CASSHILSPGTGSTDTQYF. CDR3 nucleotides: TGCGCCAGCAGCCACATTCTTAGCCCCGGGACAGGGAGCACAGATACGCAGTATTTT.

CDR3 coding DNA: TGTGCCAGCAGTTTATCGCCTAGCGGGGGAAGGGAGACCCAGTACTTC. This codes for CASSLSPSGGRETQYF. J is TRBJ2-5 and V is TRBV27; TRBD2 matches at 10 bases. The junction had 6 bases not matched to a gene; V was cut back by 0 bases and J by 5 bases. CDR1 is MNHEY, CDR2 SMNVEV, per germline (reference sequence). This CDR3 has 16 amino acids.

The chain has TRBV7-9 and TRBJ2-2, with D perhaps given as TRBD1 or TRBD2 (6 bases each). There are 16 residues in the CDR3. Trimming took 6 bases from V and 1 from J, leaving 15 bases between them. Germline-derived CDR1 and CDR2 are SEHNR and FQNEAQ (reference sequence). CDR3 in DNA: TGTGCCAGCAGGGCAGAGGGGGGAATGAACACCGGGGAGCTGTTTTTT. This gives the protein CASRAEGGMNTGELFF.

This clonotype was detected only a few times. The chain uses TRBV7-8 and TRBJ2-7; D gene unclear. The V gene lost 0 bases and the J gene lost 0 bases, with 6 bases spanning the gap. The V gene's germline CDR1 is SGHVS and CDR2 FQNEAQ. The CDR3 consists of 14 residues. The CDR3 spells CASSLADLSYEQYF. In DNA, the CDR3 is TGTGCCAGCAGCTTAGCGGATCTCTCCTACGAGCAGTACTTC.

In its sample, this clonotype was seen a few times. At one of its ends the junction is not consistent with the germline gene, which may arise from a read error. The chain uses TRBV7-6 and TRBJ1-1, with TRBD1 as a possible D gene (6 bases). The CDR3 has 13 residues. Germline lookup yields CDR1 SGHVS and CDR2 FNYEAQ. In nucleotides, the CDR3 is TGTGCCAGCAGCTTCGGGGGCGACACTGAAGCTCTCTTT. This encodes CASSFGGDTEALF.

V is TRBV5-4 and J is TRBJ2-1, with D possibly being TRBD1 (6 bases). V dropped 4 bases and J dropped 1 base, with 15 bases sitting between them. The V gene's germline CDR1 is SGHNT and CDR2 YYREEE (reference sequence). The CDR3 spans 16 residues. The CDR3 loop reads CASSRPTGISYNEQFF. CDR3 coding DNA: TGTGCCAGCAGCCGGCCTACAGGGATATCCTACAATGAGCAGTTCTTC.

Note on this clonotype: At one boundary the junction diverges from the germline segment, which might be a read error. V and J are TRBV12-3 or TRBV12-4 and TRBJ1-1, with D unresolved. The length of the CDR3 is 11 residues. The CDR3 region is CACSPNTEAFF. In DNA form, the CDR3 reads TGTGCCTGCAGTCCGAACACTGAAGCTTTCTTT.

The chain has TRBV6-2 or TRBV6-3 and TRBJ2-7; D perhaps matches TRBD1 (5 bases). Trimming took 2 bases from V and 3 from J, leaving 11 bases between them. The CDR3 contains 14 residues. The V gene's germline CDR1 is MNHEY and CDR2 SVGEGT. CDR3 in DNA: TGTGCCAGCAGTTACGACAGATGGCGCTACGAGCAGTACTTC. Translated: CASSYDRWRYEQYF.

The chain uses TRBV6-5 and TRBJ2-4, with TRBD1 matching over 11 bases. Judging by the DNA end, TRBJ2-7 fits better; the J call may be wrong. The V gene's germline CDR1 is MNHEY and CDR2 SVGAGI. The CDR3 has 16 residues. For the CDR3, the DNA is TGTGCCAGCAGTCGTCTTCCGGGACAGGGGGCCTACGAGCAGTACTTC. This gives the protein CASSRLPGQGAYEQYF.

This clonotype was observed a few times. The chain uses TRBV7-6 and TRBJ1-5, with 7 positions matching TRBD1. V lost 3 bases, J lost 5 bases, and 7 bases stayed unmatched. This CDR3 spans 15 amino acids. The germline CDR1 and CDR2 sequences are SGHVS and FNYEAQ. DNA for the CDR3: TGTGCCAGCAGCTTGACCAGGGGGAAGGATCAGCCCCAGCATTTT. Protein product: CASSLTRGKDQPQHF.

This clonotype was seen only a few times. The V and J genes are TRBV20-1 and TRBJ2-5; D ambiguous. Germline CDR1 is DFQATT and CDR2 is SNEGSKA (reference sequence). V was cut by 3 bases and J by 5 bases, with 13 bases left in between. The CDR3 covers 13 residues. This chain's CDR3 is CSASTQVEETQYF. CDR3 in DNA: TGCAGTGCTAGTACGCAGGTGGAGGAGACCCAGTACTTC.

Regarding this clonotype: A clone one base away is much larger, so this may be a read error. J is TRBJ2-1 and V is TRBV7-2, with 11 bases lining up with TRBD2. The CDR3 runs 15 residues. From germline, CDR1 is SGHTA and CDR2 FQGNSA. The junction had 7 bases not matched to a gene; V was cut back by 5 bases and J by 7 bases. The CDR3 spells CASSHSGGAWNEQFF. The CDR3 coding sequence is TGTGCCAGCAGCCATAGCGGGGGGGCATGGAATGAGCAGTTCTTC.

This chain uses TRBV27 with TRBJ1-2; a possible D gene is TRBD1 (5 bases). Trimming removed 0 bases at V and 6 bases at J, with 23 bases between. Germline V gives CDR1 MNHEY, CDR2 SMNVEV (reference sequence). This CDR3 is 18 amino acids long. CDR3 coding DNA: TGTGCCAGCAGTTTATCCTTTGGTTTGGGGGTTCTTGGGAATGGCTACACCTTC. Amino acid sequence: CASSLSFGLGVLGNGYTF.

There are a few counts of this clonotype. The chain is built from TRBV27 and TRBJ2-7, with 9 bases aligning to TRBD1. Trimming cost V 2 bases and J 2 bases; bases outside gene matches: 7. The germline CDR1 and CDR2 sequences are MNHEY and SMNVEV (reference sequence). The CDR3 runs 16 residues. CDR3 loop: CASSLAPGTGTYEQYF. The CDR3 DNA reads as TGTGCCAGCAGTTTAGCCCCCGGGACAGGGACCTACGAGCAGTACTTC.

The rearrangement joins TRBV11-2 to TRBJ2-4; 7 nucleotides align to TRBD2. With V trimmed by 5 bases and J by 6 bases, 10 bases remained unmatched. Germline values: CDR1 SGHAT, CDR2 FQNNGV. There are 15 residues in the CDR3. CDR3 in amino acids: CASSRGTREANIQYF. Here the CDR3 DNA reads TGTGCCAGCAGCCGCGGGACTCGGGAGGCAAACATTCAGTACTTC.

The chain combines TRBV4-1 with TRBJ1-1, with D uncertain. There are 14 residues in the CDR3. V was cut by 1 base and J by 7 bases, with 13 bases left in between. The germline V gene has CDR1 MGHRA and CDR2 YSYEKL. Here the CDR3 DNA reads TGCGCCAGCAGCCAAGGGCCGGGTGTTCGTGAAGCTTTCTTT. Translating gives CASSQGPGVREAFF.